The 30 T cell receptor beta chains reported below all come from one sample, sequenced in a study of blood T cell repertoires in COVID-19. The repertoire was sequenced with immunoSEQ multiplex PCR; TCRdb's copy has only in-frame clones and lacks some. In the table there are under 300,000 clones, approximately 86% of which are singletons. Sequenced material: PBMCs or T cells enriched from blood (not recorded which). The receptors come from a woman in her thirties who had recovered from COVID-19.

This chain connects TRBV27 to TRBJ2-6; unclear D gene. Trimming shortened V by 3 bases and J by 1 base, and 4 bases separated the two germline ends. Germline V gives CDR1 MNHEY, CDR2 SMNVEV (reference sequence). CDR3 length equals 14 residues. CDR3 protein: CASSLRSGANVLTF. For the CDR3, the DNA is TGTGCCAGCAGTTTGCGGTCTGGGGCCAACGTCCTGACTTTC.

The DNA of the CDR3 is TGTGCCAGCAGCTCCGGGACTAGCGGGAGGGGGAATGAGCAGTTCTTC. Translated, it gives CASSSGTSGRGNEQFF. The V gene is TRBV13, the J gene TRBJ2-1; TRBD2 matches at 16 bases. V shed 4 bases and J 7 bases; nucleotides not matched to a gene: 4. The CDR3 spans 16 residues. The germline V gene has CDR1 PRHDT and CDR2 FYEKMQ (reference sequence).

This chain links TRBV2 with TRBJ2-3, with D tentatively TRBD2 (5 bases). V lost 2 bases and J 4 bases, leaving 13 bases between the germline ends. The CDR3 is made up of 15 amino acids. Germline CDR1 and CDR2: SNHLY and FYNNEI. The CDR3 DNA sequence: TGTGCCAGCAGTGAACAACTAGAAAGTGCAGATACGCAGTATTTT. Translation: CASSEQLESADTQYF.

Comments on this clone: The sample has other DNA sequences that encode this CDR3 too. The chain has TRBV5-1 and TRBJ2-1; tentatively, D is TRBD2 (5 bases). There are 14 residues in the CDR3. CDR1 SGHRS and CDR2 YFSETQ come from the germline V gene. V was shortened by 0 bases and J by 4 bases, with 8 bases between the two germline ends. CDR3 protein: CASSLGTGYNEQFF. In DNA form, the CDR3 reads TGCGCCAGCAGCTTGGGGACTGGGTACAATGAGCAGTTCTTC.

The chain employs TRBV10-2 and TRBJ1-3, with 9 bases aligning to TRBD1. This CDR3 region has 17 residues. V was clipped by 6 bases and J by 0 bases; unmatched bases: 9. CDR1 is WSHSY, CDR2 SAAADI, per germline. In DNA form, the CDR3 reads TGCGCCAGCAGACAAGATTCGACAGGGGGCTCTGGAAACACCATATATTTT. Amino acids: CASRQDSTGGSGNTIYF.

The CDR3 protein is CASSFRAGALPGYTF. The DNA for the CDR3 is TGTGCCAGCAGTTTTAGGGCGGGGGCGCTGCCTGGCTACACCTTC. The chain is built from TRBV28 and TRBJ1-2, with D perhaps matching TRBD1 (6 bases). Germline V gene data show CDR1 as MDHEN and CDR2 as SYDVKM. Trimming removed 3 bases at V and 7 bases at J, with 18 bases between. The CDR3 sequence is 15 residues long.

The rearrangement links TRBV5-6 to TRBJ2-7; possibly TRBD2 for D (6 bases). Trimming cost V 0 bases and J 6 bases, with 10 bases left between them. Germline CDR1 SGHDT, CDR2 YYEEEE. This CDR3 spans 13 amino acids. DNA of the CDR3: TGTGCCAGCAGCTTGGGCGGGGTTGGCGAGCAGTACTTC. As protein: CASSLGGVGEQYF.

This clone was seen once. This chain uses TRBV9 with TRBJ2-1, with 9 bases matching TRBD2. Trimming cost V 6 bases and J 0 bases; bases outside gene matches: 16. The CDR3 consists of 19 residues. Germline CDR1 reads SGDLS; CDR2 reads YYNGEE. CDR3 sequence reads: CASTGGGLAGWSSYNEQFF. CDR3 coding DNA: TGTGCCAGCACCGGTGGGGGACTAGCAGGATGGAGCTCCTACAATGAGCAGTTCTTC.

V gene TRBV6-2 or TRBV6-3 combines with J gene TRBJ1-5; TRBD1 matches 9 bases. Trimming removed 5 bases from V and 3 bases from J; junction bases left unmatched: 5. The CDR3 sequence is 15 residues long. Per the germline V gene, CDR1 is MNHEY and CDR2 is SVGEGT. CDR3 coding DNA: TGTGCCAGCAGTAGGGGACAGGGCATCAATCAGCCCCAGCATTTT. Its protein is CASSRGQGINQPQHF.

CDR3 bases: TGCGCCAGCAGCCAAGATCAATGGACTAGTGGAGTCAATGAGCAGTTCTTC. It codes for CASSQDQWTSGVNEQFF. This chain links TRBV4-3 with TRBJ2-1; 7 nucleotides line up with TRBD2. This CDR3 region has 17 residues. V trimming: 0 bases; J trimming: 6 bases; junction bases outside the gene matches: 11. Germline V gene data show CDR1 as LGHNA and CDR2 as YSLEER.

The J gene is TRBJ2-1, the V gene TRBV7-2, with 12 bases matching TRBD2. CDR3 size: 16 residues. V was pared by 5 bases and J by 9 bases, with 11 bases of the junction left unmatched. Germline CDR1 SGHTA, CDR2 FQGNSA. CDR3 sequence reads: CASSRDGLAGRGEQFF. The CDR3 region has the DNA TGTGCCAGCAGCCGCGACGGACTAGCGGGACGGGGTGAGCAGTTCTTC.

V gene TRBV3-1 (or the pseudogene TRBV3-2) combines with J gene TRBJ2-3, with D unclear. V was shortened by 3 bases and J by 3 bases, with 7 bases between the two germline ends. The V gene's germline CDR1 is LGHDT and CDR2 YNNKEL (reference sequence). This CDR3 is built from 13 residues. CDR3 region: CASSQGRTDTQYF. CDR3 nucleotide sequence: TGTGCCAGCAGCCAGGGCAGGACAGATACGCAGTATTTT.

This chain connects TRBV30 to TRBJ1-1, with TRBD1 matching over 7 bases. The germline V gene encodes CDR1 GTSNPN and CDR2 SVGIG (reference sequence). The CDR3 is 12 amino acids. V lost 8 bases to trimming and J lost 5 bases; unmatched junction nucleotides: 8. CDR3 bases: TGTGCCAGAGGGGGCCCCCTAACTGAAGCTTTCTTT. It yields the protein CARGGPLTEAFF.

J is TRBJ1-3 and V is TRBV28, with D uncertain. The CDR3 is made up of 11 amino acids. Germline CDR1 reads MDHEN; CDR2 reads SYDVKM. The chain's CDR3 is CVSVSGNTIYF. For the CDR3, the DNA is TGTGTGAGCGTCTCTGGAAACACCATATATTTT.

The chain recombines TRBV4-3 with TRBJ1-4, with D uncertain. Looked up from germline, CDR1 is LGHNA and CDR2 is YSLEER. The CDR3 covers 15 residues. Trimming left V 0 bases short and J 5 bases short, with 10 bases between. The CDR3 here is CASSQEARMNEKLFF. DNA for the CDR3: TGCGCCAGCAGCCAAGAAGCGCGGATGAATGAAAAACTGTTTTTT.

V is TRBV5-1 and J is TRBJ2-5, with a tentative D call TRBD1 (5 bases). The ends were cut back, 0 bases at V and 1 base at J, with 13 bases in the middle. Germline lookup yields CDR1 SGHRS and CDR2 YFSETQ. The CDR3 sequence is 16 residues long. The CDR3 reads CASSLGTLPFQETQYF. In DNA, the CDR3 is TGCGCCAGCAGCTTGGGGACACTGCCTTTCCAAGAGACCCAGTACTTC.

There are a few counts of this clone. The genes are TRBV6-5 and TRBJ1-6; D gene ambiguous. Germline V gene lookup returns CDR1 MNHEY and CDR2 SVGAGI. V gave up 3 bases and J gave up 6 bases, with 6 bases separating them. This CDR3 spans 13 amino acids. The CDR3 sequence is CASSYPGNSPLHF. Here the CDR3 DNA reads TGTGCCAGCAGTTATCCGGGTAATTCACCCCTCCACTTT.

The chain recombines TRBV18 with TRBJ1-2, with D perhaps matching TRBD1 (6 bases). V was clipped by 3 bases and J by 5 bases, with 13 bases between them. This CDR3 contains 14 residues. The germline CDR1 and CDR2 sequences are KGHSH and LQKENI. CDR3 amino acids: CASSPQGFSYGYTF. As DNA, the CDR3 is TGTGCCAGCTCACCGCAGGGGTTCTCTTATGGCTACACCTTC.

The V call is TRBV28, the J call TRBJ1-1, with unresolved D. This CDR3 has 14 amino acids. Germline V gives CDR1 MDHEN, CDR2 SYDVKM. The V end was cut by 7 bases, the J end by 3 bases, with 15 bases between. The CDR3 nucleotides are TGTGCCAGCACTTCCCACGGGATTTACACTGAAGCTTTCTTT. Amino acids: CASTSHGIYTEAFF.

The J gene is TRBJ2-1, the V gene TRBV7-9; 11 positions agree with TRBD1. With V trimmed by 6 bases and J by 6 bases, 7 bases remained unmatched. The germline gives CDR1 SEHNR, CDR2 FQNEAQ (reference sequence). This CDR3 comprises 15 residues. CDR3 sequence reads: CASRQGQGVGNEQFF. The CDR3 nucleotides are TGTGCCAGCAGGCAGGGACAGGGGGTTGGCAATGAGCAGTTCTTC.

V gene TRBV28 combines with J gene TRBJ2-7; 9 bases agree with TRBD2. The CDR3 runs 14 residues. J gave up 0 bases and V 4 bases, and 1 base lay outside the gene matches. CDR1 is MDHEN and CDR2 is SYDVKM in the germline V gene. CDR3 nucleotides: TGTGCCAGCAGTTCTAGCGGGACCTCCTACGAGCAGTACTTC. As protein: CASSSSGTSYEQYF.

This clone turned up a few times. V usage is TRBV28 and J usage is TRBJ2-3; 11 bases map to TRBD2. Germline assignment: CDR1 MDHEN and CDR2 SYDVKM. This CDR3 is 16 amino acids long. The V segment lost 4 bases and the J segment 1 base; nucleotides outside the gene matches: 4. CDR3 protein: CASSYYSGRGTDTQYF. The CDR3 DNA follows: TGTGCCAGCAGTTATTATAGCGGGAGGGGCACAGATACGCAGTATTTT.

The J gene is TRBJ2-2, the V gene TRBV10-3; 9 bases are a match to TRBD2. The CDR3 length is 16 residues. Germline V gene data show CDR1 as ENHRY and CDR2 as SYGVKD. V was clipped by 6 bases and J by 7 bases; unmatched bases: 12. DNA of the CDR3: TGTGCCATCAGGCTTGGCGGGGGGGCCTCCAACGGGGAGCTGTTTTTT. Protein product: CAIRLGGGASNGELFF.

This chain uses TRBV7-9 with TRBJ2-5; D perhaps matches TRBD2 (5 bases). CDR3 length equals 18 residues. V gave up 3 bases and J gave up 1 base, with 21 bases separating them. The germline gives CDR1 SEHNR, CDR2 FQNEAQ (reference sequence). As DNA, the CDR3 is TGTGCCAGCAGCTTTTCTCACCTTAAGGGAGCCCTCCAAGAGACCCAGTACTTC. Encoded protein: CASSFSHLKGALQETQYF.

The chain carries TRBV30 and TRBJ2-3; 7 nucleotides line up with TRBD2. This CDR3 region has 17 residues. CDR1 is GTSNPN and CDR2 is SVGIG in the germline V gene (reference sequence). V was pared by 2 bases and J by 0 bases, with 11 bases of the junction left unmatched. The CDR3 sequence is CAWSFSMLAASTDTQYF. The DNA of the CDR3 is TGTGCCTGGAGTTTCTCAATGCTAGCGGCTAGCACAGATACGCAGTATTTT.

This rearrangement joins TRBV19 to TRBJ1-6; a possible D gene is TRBD1 (6 bases). Per germline, CDR1 LNHDA and CDR2 SQIVND (reference sequence). Trimming took off 3 bases at V and 5 bases at J, with 11 bases between the two ends. This CDR3 has 15 residues. The CDR3 region is CASSIGTNHNSPLHF. The CDR3 coding sequence is TGTGCCAGTAGTATTGGGACAAATCATAATTCACCCCTCCACTTT.

This rearrangement joins TRBV7-2 to TRBJ1-3; D may be TRBD1 (5 bases). Germline V CDR1 and CDR2: SGHTA, FQGNSA. The CDR3 totals 14 residues. Trimming stripped 5 bases from V and 0 bases from J, with 8 bases between. CDR3 nucleotides: TGTGCCAGCAGCCCAGACAGCTCTGGAAACACCATATATTTT. It yields the protein CASSPDSSGNTIYF.

This chain connects TRBV5-1 to TRBJ2-2, with a tentative D call TRBD2 (7 bases). CDR1 is SGHRS and CDR2 is YFSETQ in the germline V gene. CDR3 size: 15 residues. V lost 2 bases and J lost 7, with 15 bases in between. CDR3 nucleotides: TGCGCCAGCAGCTTCCGGGGGGCCCAGGACGGGGAGCTGTTTTTT. Amino acid sequence: CASSFRGAQDGELFF.

This clone was counted once. The V call is TRBV2, the J call TRBJ2-1, with D possibly matching TRBD2 (6 bases). V lost 1 base and J lost 5, with 21 bases in between. This CDR3 has 18 amino acids. Germline values: CDR1 SNHLY, CDR2 FYNNEI. The CDR3 DNA is TGTGCCAGCAGTGAAGGTCCGCTCGGGGGATGGGGCCACAATGAGCAGTTCTTC. This codes for CASSEGPLGGWGHNEQFF.

The V gene is TRBV6-1, the J gene TRBJ1-4; D call uncertain. The germline V and J ends were trimmed by 1 base and 3 bases, with 15 bases remaining between them. The CDR3 has 17 residues. Per germline, CDR1 MNHNS and CDR2 SASEGT. CDR3 sequence: CASSEGYYQEANEKLFF. The CDR3 region has the DNA TGTGCCAGCAGTGAAGGGTACTATCAGGAGGCTAATGAAAAACTGTTTTTT.